This T cell receptor beta chain was profiled in a study of identical twins. The CDR3 is 14 amino acids. CDR1 is MGHDK and CDR2 is SYGVNS in the germline V gene. V gave up 5 bases and J gave up 1 base, with 11 bases separating them. TCRdb called the 5' RACE reads again in MiXCR, with one record for every CDR3 protein. The table lists about 730,000 distinct CDR3 sequences, 21% of them singletons, with approximately 4.3% in the top ten. The same data also contributed to another study, on T cells expressing NK-cell markers. That publication notes: For four donors, these clonotypes were likewise the leading ones in the CD3+CD56-NKG2C+ fraction.

The sequenced material came from PBMCs. The V and J genes are TRBV25-1 and TRBJ1-2; perhaps TRBD1 as D (5 bases). This sequence was found in a woman between 18 and 29 years old in good health. The CDR3 bases are TGTGCCAGCAGTCGGACAAGCGTTAACTATGGCTACACCTTC. Encoded protein: CASSRTSVNYGYTF.